Listed below are T cell receptor beta chains from one sample, sequenced in a study of cytomegalovirus exposure and HLA in healthy donors. Profiling relied on immunoSEQ multiplex PCR, and the TCRdb table lists in-frame clones only, not all of them. The repertoire holds about 190,000 clones, with roughly 80% as singletons. Sequenced material: PBMCs. The origin of the receptors is a woman aged 30 to 39 in good health and CMV-seropositive. The CDR3 runs from the conserved cysteine through the conserved F or W.

TRBV28	TRBJ2-4	CASSISGTGAKNIQYF
TRBV7-9	TRBJ2-7	CASSLVAAGTYEQYF
TRBV7-2	TRBJ1-3	CASSFGGAGNTIYF
TRBV11-2	TRBJ1-5	CASSLESGNQPQHF
TRBV15	TRBJ2-2	CATSRVTGTMNTGELFF
TRBV2	TRBJ2-5	CASSGAQGGWTQYF
TRBV6-5	TRBJ1-1	CASSYSMEARTEAFF
TRBV18	TRBJ2-5	CASSPPEGLGETQYF
TRBV5-1	TRBJ2-1	CASSLVIAGVGNEQFF
TRBV7-8	TRBJ2-3	CASSLALFTDTQYF
TRBV4-2	TRBJ2-7	CASSQDNGGSFYEQYF
TRBV4-3	TRBJ2-3	CASSQDHGGGRGSTDTQYF
TRBV5-1	TRBJ1-6	CASSLLGVNSPLHF
TRBV7-3	TRBJ2-4	CASSLTSEGGRGKNIQYF
TRBV7-9	TRBJ2-1	CASSLYLWGGDNEQFF
TRBV2	TRBJ2-5	CASDRDRGGDKETQYF
TRBV4-1	TRBJ1-2	CASSQVTDYYGYTF
TRBV4-1	TRBJ1-3	CASSQPEGPGNTIYF
TRBV5-5	TRBJ2-3	CASSLPPGGSPDTQYF
TRBV5-4	TRBJ1-2	CASSLGNRGRREGYTF
TRBV6-1	TRBJ2-7	CASSTGTGFNEQYF
TRBV5-6	TRBJ1-6	CASSPGQYNSPLHF
TRBV2	TRBJ1-4	CASSETKGPNEKLFF
TRBV5-1	TRBJ2-5	CASSSIAGGETQYF
TRBV15	TRBJ1-1	CATSRDQGMGVNTEAFF
TRBV2	TRBJ2-3	CASSGPGIRTQYF
TRBV7-9	TRBJ1-4	CASSLISGSFREKLFF
TRBV11-1	TRBJ1-1	CASSFGTGARGTEAFF
TRBV6-5	TRBJ2-1	CASRTRDLSHNEQFF
TRBV9	TRBJ2-2	CASSVGGTRLTGELFF
TRBV7-2	TRBJ2-3	CASSLIGLAGAVTDTQYF
TRBV27	TRBJ2-1	CASRGQGSYNEQFF
TRBV9	TRBJ2-7	CASSATGALYEQYF
TRBV2	TRBJ1-4	CASSERNPRGEKLFF
TRBV6-5	TRBJ2-3	CASRGLGEITDTQYF
TRBV6-5	TRBJ2-1	CASSYAGDYNEQFF
TRBV27	TRBJ1-6	CASSPYNSPLHF
TRBV4-2	TRBJ2-2	CASSLLQVPTGELFF
TRBV7-3	TRBJ2-3	CASSSYSGKADTQYF
TRBV30	TRBJ2-7	CAWRNPSPSGLYEQYF
TRBV6-1	TRBJ2-2	CASSDRLPFF
TRBV11-2	TRBJ1-1	CASSFSTGRNTEAFF
TRBV7-3	TRBJ2-5	CASSSSIQETQYF
TRBV5-1	TRBJ2-7	CASGQGGGNEQYF
TRBV18	TRBJ1-5	CASSPQGVSPQPQHF
TRBV7-9	TRBJ1-5	CASSLAGAAQPQHF
TRBV25-1	TRBJ2-7	CASSKGQGGYEQYF
TRBV10-3	TRBJ2-7	CAIGSGSWEQYF
TRBV21-1	TRBJ2-3	CASTSRSPSTDTQYF
TRBV10-3	TRBJ2-2	CAISGSNTGELFF
TRBV10-3	TRBJ1-1	CAISATGGNLNTEAFF
TRBV5-6	TRBJ2-1	CASSSVGTRKWNEQFF
TRBV7-8	TRBJ2-7	CASSYTYEQYF
TRBV7-8	TRBJ1-2	CASSLARGQVGYTF